Shown below are 32 T cell receptor beta chains from a single sample sequenced in a study of shared clonotypes between healthy human individuals. Profiled with immunoSEQ multiplex PCR; TCRdb holds only in-frame clones, not every one. The table shows about 480,000 clones, with about 75% occurring only once. Sequenced input: PBMCs. Source of these receptors: a woman between 40 and 50 years old in good health. Some clones in this sample may be carry-over from other donors' samples.

This chain joins TRBV28 and TRBJ1-4, with D maybe TRBD1 (6 bases). V lost 3 bases and J 3 bases, leaving 8 bases between the germline ends. Looked up from germline, CDR1 is MDHEN and CDR2 is SYDVKM. The CDR3 is 14 residues long. This CDR3 reads CASSFQGPNEKLFF. The CDR3 region has the DNA TGTGCCAGCAGTTTTCAGGGGCCTAATGAAAAACTGTTTTTT.

The sample holds one count of this clone. This chain links TRBV6-5 with TRBJ1-2; possibly TRBD1 for D (6 bases). CDR1 and CDR2 (germline): MNHEY, SVGAGI. The CDR3 contains 15 residues. Trimming shortened V by 5 bases and J by 5 bases, and 18 bases separated the two germline ends. CDR3 residues: CASSQGRGDRYGYTF. The CDR3 nucleotides are TGTGCCAGCAGTCAGGGGCGGGGTGATAGATATGGCTACACCTTC.

The chain recombines TRBV19 with TRBJ1-1; no clear D gene. Deletions cut 2 bases from V and 4 bases from J, with 8 bases between. The CDR3 has 13 residues. Germline values: CDR1 LNHDA, CDR2 SQIVND (reference sequence). The CDR3 here is CASSIWGSTEAFF. For the CDR3, the DNA is TGTGCCAGTAGTATATGGGGAAGCACTGAAGCTTTCTTT.

The genes are TRBV30 and TRBJ1-4, with TRBD1 matching over 8 bases. CDR3 length: 14 residues. Germline CDR1 GTSNPN, CDR2 SVGIG (reference sequence). The junction had 8 bases not matched to a gene; V was cut back by 6 bases and J by 5 bases. The CDR3 is CACITGQENEKLFF. The CDR3 DNA reads as TGTGCCTGCATTACGGGACAGGAAAATGAAAAACTGTTTTTT.

The chain has TRBV11-3 and TRBJ1-3; D is unresolved. V was shortened by 5 bases and J by 1 base, with 9 bases between the two germline ends. Germline CDR1 reads SGHNT; CDR2 reads YENEEA. CDR3 length equals 14 residues. The CDR3 region has the DNA TGTGCCAGCAGCCAAGGACGGTCTGGAAACACCATATATTTT. Translating it yields CASSQGRSGNTIYF.

V gene TRBV9 combines with J gene TRBJ2-2; no reliable D call. The CDR3 totals 13 residues. Germline CDR1 reads SGDLS; CDR2 reads YYNGEE. The V gene lost 0 bases and the J gene lost 6 bases, with 6 bases spanning the gap. The CDR3 DNA sequence: TGTGCCAGCAGCGTAGGCAGCTCCGGGGAGCTGTTTTTT. Its protein is CASSVGSSGELFF.

The gene calls are TRBV2 and TRBJ2-1, with no clear D. The germline CDR1 and CDR2 sequences are SNHLY and FYNNEI. The CDR3 runs 16 residues. V was cut by 3 bases and J by 9 bases, with 21 bases left in between. This CDR3 reads CASSDPVLRAASEQFF. The CDR3 DNA reads TGTGCCAGCAGTGACCCGGTCCTACGGGCTGCGAGTGAGCAGTTCTTC.

The CDR3, as DNA: TGTGCTAGTGGTTTGCCTCGGGACAGGGGTTGCACAGATACGCAGTATTTT. This encodes CASGLPRDRGCTDTQYF. The V and J genes are TRBV12-5 and TRBJ2-3; 10 positions match TRBD1. Trimming cost V 2 bases and J 1 base; bases outside gene matches: 6. CDR1 LGHNT and CDR2 FRNRAP come from the germline V gene. This CDR3 has 17 amino acids.

The chain combines TRBV5-1 with TRBJ1-1; D not certain. Germline lookup yields CDR1 SGHRS and CDR2 YFSETQ. V lost 2 bases and J lost 0, with 8 bases in between. The CDR3 contains 14 residues. CDR3 sequence: CASSLMIMNTEAFF. The CDR3 DNA reads as TGCGCCAGCAGCTTAATGATTATGAACACTGAAGCTTTCTTT. Full variable domain (rest looked up from reference TRBV5-1 and TRBJ1-1): KAGVTQTPRYLIKTRGQQVTLSCSPISGHRSVSWYQQTPGQGLQFLFEYFSETQRNKGNFPGRFSGRQFSNSRSEMNVSTLELGDSALYLCASSLMIMNTEAFFGQGTRLTVV.

This clone was found a few times. DNA of the CDR3: TGTGCCAGCAGCGGCACCCAGGGGGGCACAGATACGCAGTATTTT. Encoded protein: CASSGTQGGTDTQYF. V and J are TRBV5-4 and TRBJ2-3; TRBD1 aligns across 7 bases. Trimming removed 4 bases from V and 1 base from J; junction bases left unmatched: 6. CDR1 is SGHNT, CDR2 YYREEE, per germline (reference sequence). CDR3 length equals 15 residues.

CDR3 protein: CASSQGAAGTEAFF. The DNA of the CDR3 is TGTGCCAGCAGTCAGGGGGCGGCAGGCACTGAAGCTTTCTTT. The rearrangement joins TRBV6-1 to TRBJ1-1, with 8 bases that match TRBD1. J gave up 4 bases and V 5 bases, and 6 bases lay outside the gene matches. The V gene's germline CDR1 is MNHNS and CDR2 SASEGT. The CDR3 sequence is 14 residues long.

The chain employs TRBV11-3 and TRBJ2-5, with D perhaps TRBD1 or TRBD2 (5 bases each). The CDR3 totals 15 residues. Germline lookup yields CDR1 SGHNT and CDR2 YENEEA. The V and J ends lost 5 bases and 4 bases respectively, with 17 bases between them. CDR3 bases: TGTGCCAGCAGCCTAGGATACACGGGGCTAGAGACCCAGTACTTC. This translates into CASSLGYTGLETQYF.

This clone was detected a few times. The CDR3 protein is CASSLGQGLGNTEAFF. CDR3 in DNA: TGTGCCAGCAGCTTAGGCCAGGGTCTTGGGAACACTGAAGCTTTCTTT. The J gene is TRBJ1-1, the V gene TRBV7-9; D possibly corresponds to TRBD1 (5 bases). CDR1 and CDR2 from the germline V gene are SEHNR and FQNEAQ (reference sequence). Trimming took off 1 base at V and 1 base at J, with 13 bases between the two ends. The CDR3 loop spans 16 amino acids.

The chain couples TRBV6-5 to TRBJ2-2; D gene uncertain. The CDR3 runs to 12 residues. Germline CDR1 reads MNHEY; CDR2 reads SVGAGI. V shed 6 bases and J shed 3 bases, with 5 bases lying between them. The CDR3 here is CASSHDTGELFF. As DNA, the CDR3 is TGTGCCAGCAGCCATGACACCGGGGAGCTGTTTTTT.

The rearrangement joins TRBV10-3 to TRBJ1-2; maybe TRBD1 (5 bases). Trimming removed 4 bases at V and 5 bases at J, with 14 bases between. This CDR3 region has 14 residues. The germline gives CDR1 ENHRY, CDR2 SYGVKD. The CDR3: CAISVGGTSYGYTF. CDR3 coding DNA: TGTGCCATCAGTGTGGGCGGGACCAGTTATGGCTACACCTTC.

The chain combines TRBV29-1 with TRBJ2-1; TRBD2 aligns across 7 bases. CDR1 is SQVTM, CDR2 ANQGSEA, per germline. This CDR3 is built from 14 residues. The J segment lost 6 bases and the V segment lost 8 bases, leaving 13 bases of the junction unmatched. CDR3 sequence (DNA): TGCAGCCCATGGATGGTTCCGGGGGGCAATGAGCAGTTCTTC. As protein: CSPWMVPGGNEQFF.

The chain uses TRBV9 and TRBJ2-7; 10 nucleotides agree with TRBD2. The CDR3 spans 13 residues. The ends lost 4 bases at V and 6 bases at J; junction bases unmatched: 4. Germline V gene data show CDR1 as SGDLS and CDR2 as YYNGEE. The CDR3, as DNA: TGTGCCAGCAGCACCCGGACTAGCGGCGAGCAGTACTTC. It yields the protein CASSTRTSGEQYF.

CDR3 residues: CASTPTGTGGPETQYF. The DNA of the CDR3 is TGCGCCAGCACCCCGACCGGGACAGGGGGCCCAGAGACCCAGTACTTC. The chain uses TRBV5-1 and TRBJ2-5, with 12 bases that match TRBD1. This CDR3 spans 16 amino acids. J gave up 4 bases and V 6 bases, and 10 bases lay outside the gene matches. CDR1 SGHRS and CDR2 YFSETQ come from the germline V gene.

The CDR3 DNA is TGTGCCAGCAGGGACTACAGGGGACTTAACTATGGCTACACCTTC. This codes for CASRDYRGLNYGYTF. The J gene is TRBJ1-2, the V gene TRBV6-5; 7 bases align to TRBD1. The CDR3 totals 15 residues. V lost 6 bases to trimming and J lost 1 base; unmatched junction nucleotides: 8. Germline lookup yields CDR1 MNHEY and CDR2 SVGAGI.

DNA for the CDR3: TGTGCCAGCAGCTTAGTTGGGGGCGCTAGTCCCCAAGAGACCCAGTACTTC. Translation: CASSLVGGASPQETQYF. The chain recombines TRBV7-9 with TRBJ2-5; perhaps TRBD1 as D (6 bases). Trimming shortened V by 1 base and J by 1 base, and 16 bases separated the two germline ends. Germline CDR1 is SEHNR and CDR2 is FQNEAQ (reference sequence). This CDR3 contains 17 residues.

The chain uses TRBV4-3 and TRBJ1-2, with D uncertain. Germline assignment: CDR1 LGHNA and CDR2 YSLEER. V was cut by 0 bases and J by 4 bases, with 12 bases left in between. The CDR3 is 15 amino acids. CDR3 in amino acids: CASSQDLESSYGYTF. CDR3 nucleotide sequence: TGCGCCAGCAGCCAAGATCTGGAGAGCTCCTATGGCTACACCTTC.

The V and J genes are TRBV4-3 and TRBJ2-7, with TRBD1 matching over 7 bases. Germline CDR1 is LGHNA and CDR2 is YSLEER. V dropped 1 base and J dropped 4; count of bases not matched to a gene: 4. This CDR3 contains 14 residues. CDR3 sequence reads: CASSQATGSYEQYF. The DNA of the CDR3 is TGCGCCAGCAGCCAAGCGACAGGGTCATACGAGCAGTACTTC.

The chain carries TRBV5-1 and TRBJ2-1; 10 nucleotides agree with TRBD2. CDR3 length: 15 residues. Germline assignment: CDR1 SGHRS and CDR2 YFSETQ. The V segment lost 1 base and the J segment 9 bases; nucleotides outside the gene matches: 7. The CDR3 DNA reads TGCGCCAGCAGCTTGAACATAGCGGGAGGTTTTGAGCAGTTCTTC. Translated: CASSLNIAGGFEQFF. Complete variable domain (other parts from reference TRBV5-1 and TRBJ2-1): KAGVTQTPRYLIKTRGQQVTLSCSPISGHRSVSWYQQTPGQGLQFLFEYFSETQRNKGNFPGRFSGRQFSNSRSEMNVSTLELGDSALYLCASSLNIAGGFEQFFGPGTRLTVL.

This clone has only one observation. DNA of the CDR3: TGCGCCAGCAGCTTGACGGCCGGGGCTAACTATGGCTACACCTTC. Protein: CASSLTAGANYGYTF. The chain employs TRBV5-1 and TRBJ1-2; D is uncertain. V lost 1 base and J lost 0, with 10 bases in between. The CDR3 covers 15 residues. CDR1 and CDR2 (germline): SGHRS, YFSETQ.

This clone was detected only once. J is TRBJ1-3 and V is TRBV5-1; perhaps TRBD1 as D (6 bases). The CDR3 sequence is 15 residues long. Between the trimmed V and J ends, which lost 4 bases and 3 bases, there was a span of 14 bases. Per germline, CDR1 SGHRS and CDR2 YFSETQ. CDR3 sequence reads: CASSPQGSYGNTIYF. CDR3 nucleotide sequence: TGCGCCAGCAGCCCCCAGGGGAGTTATGGAAACACCATATATTTT.

The V call is TRBV5-1, the J call TRBJ1-1, with 10 bases lining up with TRBD1. The germline gives CDR1 SGHRS, CDR2 YFSETQ. The CDR3 length is 16 residues. V was pared by 6 bases and J by 4 bases, with 12 bases of the junction left unmatched. The DNA of the CDR3 is TGCGCCAGCAACCGGGACAGGGGTTTCGTGAGCACTGAAGCTTTCTTT. Amino acids: CASNRDRGFVSTEAFF.

This sequence joins TRBV5-1 and TRBJ2-1; 7 nucleotides line up with TRBD2. Trimming took 1 base from V and 10 from J; bases not matched to a gene: 8. The CDR3 contains 14 residues. Germline V gene lookup returns CDR1 SGHRS and CDR2 YFSETQ. The CDR3 region is CASSLWGGDGEQFF. In DNA, the CDR3 is TGCGCCAGCAGCTTGTGGGGAGGGGACGGCGAGCAGTTCTTC.

The V call is TRBV7-9, the J call TRBJ1-1; D not resolved. Trimming stripped 1 base from V and 1 base from J, with 13 bases between. This CDR3 is 16 amino acids long. The germline V gene encodes CDR1 SEHNR and CDR2 FQNEAQ (reference sequence). CDR3 protein: CASSLGGGRRNTEAFF. Here the CDR3 DNA reads TGTGCCAGCAGCTTAGGTGGAGGGAGGAGGAACACTGAAGCTTTCTTT. Full variable domain (missing parts from reference TRBV7-9 and TRBJ1-1): DTGVSQNPRHKITKRGQNVTFRCDPISEHNRLYWYRQTLGQGPEFLTYFQNEAQLEKSRLLSDRFSAERPKGSFSTLEIQRTEQGDSAMYLCASSLGGGRRNTEAFFGQGTRLTVV.

The rearrangement uses TRBV10-3 and TRBJ1-1, with D tentatively TRBD1 (5 bases). V lost 3 bases and J 4 bases, leaving 9 bases between the germline ends. This CDR3 spans 13 amino acids. Per the germline V gene, CDR1 is ENHRY and CDR2 is SYGVKD. The CDR3 here is CAISESGGTEAFF. The DNA of the CDR3 is TGTGCCATCAGTGAATCCGGGGGCACTGAAGCTTTCTTT.

V is TRBV28 and J is TRBJ2-4; weak D call: TRBD1 (6 bases). The CDR3 covers 11 residues. Trimming took 6 bases from V and 8 from J, leaving 8 bases between them. Germline CDR1 is MDHEN and CDR2 is SYDVKM. The CDR3 spells CASREGDIQYF. CDR3 nucleotide sequence: TGTGCCAGCAGAGAGGGGGACATTCAGTACTTC. The whole variable domain, remainder taken from reference TRBV28 and TRBJ2-4, is DVKVTQSSRYLVKRTGEKVFLECVQDMDHENMFWYRQDPGLGLRLIYFSYDVKMKEKGDIPEGYSVSREKKERFSLILESASTNQTSMYLCASREGDIQYFGAGTRLSVL.

J is TRBJ2-7 and V is TRBV6-4, with 8 nucleotides matching TRBD2. CDR1 MRHNA and CDR2 SNTAGT come from the germline V gene. The length of the CDR3 is 14 residues. With V trimmed by 10 bases and J by 0 bases, 8 bases remained unmatched. For the CDR3, the DNA is TGTGCCACGCGGCGGGAGGCTTTCTCCTACGAGCAGTACTTC. Its translation is CATRREAFSYEQYF.

This clone has more than one count but fewer than ten. The gene calls are TRBV5-1 and TRBJ1-4; 9 bases map to TRBD1. Germline lookup yields CDR1 SGHRS and CDR2 YFSETQ. The V gene end was trimmed by 3 bases and the J gene end by 8 bases; junction bases not matched to a gene: 5. This CDR3 contains 14 residues. The CDR3 DNA follows: TGCGCCAGCAGCTCGGGGACAGGGCTGGAAAAACTGTTTTTT. It translates to CASSSGTGLEKLFF.